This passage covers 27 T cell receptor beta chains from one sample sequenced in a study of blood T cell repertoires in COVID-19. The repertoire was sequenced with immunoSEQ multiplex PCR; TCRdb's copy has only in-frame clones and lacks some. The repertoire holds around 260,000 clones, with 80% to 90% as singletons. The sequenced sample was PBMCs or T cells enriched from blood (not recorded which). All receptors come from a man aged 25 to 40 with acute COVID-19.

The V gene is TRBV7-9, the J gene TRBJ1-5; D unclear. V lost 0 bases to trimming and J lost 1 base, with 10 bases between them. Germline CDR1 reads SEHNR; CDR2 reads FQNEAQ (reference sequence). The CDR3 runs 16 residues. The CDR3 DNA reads TGTGCCAGCAGCTTAGCAGGCAGGTGGAGCAATCAGCCCCAGCATTTT. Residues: CASSLAGRWSNQPQHF.

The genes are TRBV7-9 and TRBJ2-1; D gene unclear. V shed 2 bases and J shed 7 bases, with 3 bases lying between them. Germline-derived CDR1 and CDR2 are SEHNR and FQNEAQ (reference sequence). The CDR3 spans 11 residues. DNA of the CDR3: TGTGCCAGCAGCTTATTAAATGAGCAGTTCTTC. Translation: CASSLLNEQFF. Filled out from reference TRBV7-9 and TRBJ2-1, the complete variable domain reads DTGVSQNPRHKITKRGQNVTFRCDPISEHNRLYWYRQTLGQGPEFLTYFQNEAQLEKSRLLSDRFSAERPKGSFSTLEIQRTEQGDSAMYLCASSLLNEQFFGPGTRLTVL.

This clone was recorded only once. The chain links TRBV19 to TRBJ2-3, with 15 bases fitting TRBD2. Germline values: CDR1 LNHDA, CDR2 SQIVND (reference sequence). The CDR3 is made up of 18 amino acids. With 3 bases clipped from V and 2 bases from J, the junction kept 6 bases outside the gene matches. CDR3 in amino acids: CASSILGLAGGYTDTQYF. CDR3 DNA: TGTGCCAGTAGTATCCTAGGACTAGCGGGGGGGTACACAGATACGCAGTATTTT.

The CDR3: CASSLGAGIDSPLHF. The CDR3 nucleotides read TGCGCCAGCAGCTTGGGGGCAGGGATCGATTCACCCCTCCACTTT. V gene TRBV5-1 combines with J gene TRBJ1-6; weak D call: TRBD1 (5 bases). The germline V gene has CDR1 SGHRS and CDR2 YFSETQ. This CDR3 spans 15 amino acids. V gave up 0 bases and J gave up 8 bases, with 12 bases separating them.

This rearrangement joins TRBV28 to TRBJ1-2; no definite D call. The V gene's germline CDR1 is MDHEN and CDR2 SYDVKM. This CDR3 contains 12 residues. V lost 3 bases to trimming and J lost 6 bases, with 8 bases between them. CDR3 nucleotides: TGTGCCAGCAGTTTTACAGTTAATGGCTACACCTTC. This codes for CASSFTVNGYTF.

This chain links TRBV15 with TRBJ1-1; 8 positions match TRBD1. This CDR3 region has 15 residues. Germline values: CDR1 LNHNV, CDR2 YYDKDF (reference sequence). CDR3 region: CATAVDRAMNTEAFF. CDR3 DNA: TGTGCGACAGCCGTGGACAGGGCAATGAACACTGAAGCTTTCTTT.

The CDR3 DNA is TGTGCCAGCAGCACCGGGACTCCCTTGTCCGCGAACACCGGGGAGCTGTTTTTT. It is translated as CASSTGTPLSANTGELFF. This chain joins TRBV6-4 and TRBJ2-2; possible D gene TRBD2, 6 bases. The V gene's germline CDR1 is MRHNA and CDR2 SNTAGT. V shed 6 bases and J shed 0 bases, with 20 bases lying between them. The CDR3 runs to 18 residues.

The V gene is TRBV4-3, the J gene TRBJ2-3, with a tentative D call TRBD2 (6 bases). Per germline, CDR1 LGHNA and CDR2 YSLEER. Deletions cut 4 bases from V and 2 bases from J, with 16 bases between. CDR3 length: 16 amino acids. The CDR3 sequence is CASSLGGAGITDTQYF. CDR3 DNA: TGCGCCAGCAGCCTTGGAGGGGCAGGGATCACAGATACGCAGTATTTT.

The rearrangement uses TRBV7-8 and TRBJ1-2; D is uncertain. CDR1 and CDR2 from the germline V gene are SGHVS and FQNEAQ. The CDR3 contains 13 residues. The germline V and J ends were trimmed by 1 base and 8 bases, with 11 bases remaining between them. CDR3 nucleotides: TGTGCCAGCAGCTTAGGAGGCCCTTCGGGCTACACCTTC. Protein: CASSLGGPSGYTF.

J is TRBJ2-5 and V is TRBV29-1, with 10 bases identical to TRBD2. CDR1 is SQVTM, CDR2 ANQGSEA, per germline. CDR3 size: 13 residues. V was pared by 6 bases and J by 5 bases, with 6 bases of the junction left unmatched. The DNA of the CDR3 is TGCAGCGTACAAGCGGGAGGGGGGGAGACCCAGTACTTC. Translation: CSVQAGGGETQYF.

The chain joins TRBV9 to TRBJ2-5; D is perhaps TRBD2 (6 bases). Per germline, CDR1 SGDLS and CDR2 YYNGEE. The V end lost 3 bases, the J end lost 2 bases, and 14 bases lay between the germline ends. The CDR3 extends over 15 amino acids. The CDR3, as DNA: TGTGCCAGCAGCGGCACGGGAGCCGTTCAAGAGACCCAGTACTTC. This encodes CASSGTGAVQETQYF.

The CDR3 nucleotides read TGTGCCAGTAGCATTAGACTACCGGGACAGGGGGGTCGGGGGTTCTCCTACAATGAGCAGTTCTTC. It translates to CASSIRLPGQGGRGFSYNEQFF. The rearrangement links TRBV19 to TRBJ2-1; 11 nucleotides agree with TRBD1. Germline-derived CDR1 and CDR2 are LNHDA and SQIVND (reference sequence). The CDR3 covers 22 residues. V lost 6 bases to trimming and J lost 0 bases; unmatched junction nucleotides: 22.

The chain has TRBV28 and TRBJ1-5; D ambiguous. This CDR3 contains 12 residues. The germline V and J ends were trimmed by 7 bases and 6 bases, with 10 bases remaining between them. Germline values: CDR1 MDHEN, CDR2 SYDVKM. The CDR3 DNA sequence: TGTGCCAGCAACGTCGTGAGTCAGCCCCAGCATTTT. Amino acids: CASNVVSQPQHF.

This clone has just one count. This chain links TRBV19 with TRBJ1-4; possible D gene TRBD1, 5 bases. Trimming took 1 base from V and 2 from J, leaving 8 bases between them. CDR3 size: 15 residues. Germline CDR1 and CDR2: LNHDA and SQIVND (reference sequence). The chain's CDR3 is CASSIGSGTNEKLFF. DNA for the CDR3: TGTGCCAGTAGTATAGGTTCAGGGACTAATGAAAAACTGTTTTTT.

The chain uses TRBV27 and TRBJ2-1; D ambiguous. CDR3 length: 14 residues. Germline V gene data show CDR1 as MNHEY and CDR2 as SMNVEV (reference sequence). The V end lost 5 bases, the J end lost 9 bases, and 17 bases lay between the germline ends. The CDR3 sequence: CASSLGGVLGEQFF. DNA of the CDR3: TGTGCCAGCAGTCTGGGTGGAGTCCTCGGTGAGCAGTTCTTC.

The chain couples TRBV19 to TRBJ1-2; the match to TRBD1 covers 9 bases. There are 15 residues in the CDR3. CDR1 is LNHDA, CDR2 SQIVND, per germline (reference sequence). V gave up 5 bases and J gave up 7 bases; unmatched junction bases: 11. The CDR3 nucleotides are TGTGCCAGTAGTTTGCCCGGGACAGGGCCAACTGGCTACACCTTC. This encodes CASSLPGTGPTGYTF.

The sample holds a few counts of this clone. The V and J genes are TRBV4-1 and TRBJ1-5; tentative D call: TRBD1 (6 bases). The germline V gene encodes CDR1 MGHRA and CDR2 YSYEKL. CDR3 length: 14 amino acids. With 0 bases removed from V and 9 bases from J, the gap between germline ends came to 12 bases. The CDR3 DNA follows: TGCGCCAGCAGCCAAGAGCTACAGGGCCTGCCCCAGCATTTT. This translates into CASSQELQGLPQHF.

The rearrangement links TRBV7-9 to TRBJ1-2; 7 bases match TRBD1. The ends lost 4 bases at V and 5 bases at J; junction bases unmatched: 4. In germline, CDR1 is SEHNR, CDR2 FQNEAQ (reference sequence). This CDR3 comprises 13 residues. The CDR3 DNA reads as TGTGCCAGCAGCTCGACAGGGAATTATGGCTACACCTTC. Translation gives CASSSTGNYGYTF. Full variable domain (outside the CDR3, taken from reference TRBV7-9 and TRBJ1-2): DTGVSQNPRHKITKRGQNVTFRCDPISEHNRLYWYRQTLGQGPEFLTYFQNEAQLEKSRLLSDRFSAERPKGSFSTLEIQRTEQGDSAMYLCASSSTGNYGYTFGSGTRLTVV.

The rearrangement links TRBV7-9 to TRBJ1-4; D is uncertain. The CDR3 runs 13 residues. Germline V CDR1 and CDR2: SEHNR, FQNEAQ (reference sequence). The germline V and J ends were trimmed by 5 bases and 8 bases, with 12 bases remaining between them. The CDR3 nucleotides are TGTGCCAGCAGCCGGGGTGTTGGGGAAAAACTGTTTTTT. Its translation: CASSRGVGEKLFF.

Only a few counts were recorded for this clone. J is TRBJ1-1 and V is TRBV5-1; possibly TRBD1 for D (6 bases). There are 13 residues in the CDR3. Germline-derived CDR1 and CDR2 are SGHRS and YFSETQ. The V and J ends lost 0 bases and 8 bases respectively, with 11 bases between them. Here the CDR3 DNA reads TGCGCCAGCAGCTTGGCCGGACAGACAGAAGCTTTCTTT. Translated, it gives CASSLAGQTEAFF.

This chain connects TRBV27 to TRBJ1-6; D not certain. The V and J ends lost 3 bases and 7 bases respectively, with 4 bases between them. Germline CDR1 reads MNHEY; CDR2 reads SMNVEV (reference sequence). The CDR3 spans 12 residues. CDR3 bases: TGTGCCAGCAGTTTCCAAAATTCACCCCTCCACTTT. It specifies CASSFQNSPLHF.

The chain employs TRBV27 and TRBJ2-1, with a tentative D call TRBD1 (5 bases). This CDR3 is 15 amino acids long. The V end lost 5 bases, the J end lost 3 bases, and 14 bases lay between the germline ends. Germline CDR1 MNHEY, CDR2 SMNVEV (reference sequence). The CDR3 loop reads CASSLQGARYNEQFF. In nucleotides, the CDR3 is TGTGCCAGCAGTCTACAAGGGGCCCGCTACAATGAGCAGTTCTTC.

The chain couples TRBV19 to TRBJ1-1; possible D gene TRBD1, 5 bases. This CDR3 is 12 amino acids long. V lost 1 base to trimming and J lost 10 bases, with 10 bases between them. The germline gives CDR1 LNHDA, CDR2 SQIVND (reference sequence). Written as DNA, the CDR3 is TGTGCCAGTAGTATAGCAGGGACTCGAGCTTTCTTT. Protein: CASSIAGTRAFF.

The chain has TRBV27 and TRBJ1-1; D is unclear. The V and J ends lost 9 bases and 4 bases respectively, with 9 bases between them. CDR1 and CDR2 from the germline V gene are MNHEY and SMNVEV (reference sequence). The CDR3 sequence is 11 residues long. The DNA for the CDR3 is TGTGCCAGTAGTGGGCTCACTGAAGCTTTCTTT. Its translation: CASSGLTEAFF.

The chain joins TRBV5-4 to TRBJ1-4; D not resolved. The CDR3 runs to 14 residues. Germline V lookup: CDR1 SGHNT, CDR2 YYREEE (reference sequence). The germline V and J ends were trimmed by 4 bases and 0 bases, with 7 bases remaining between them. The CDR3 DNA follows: TGTGCCAGCAGCCTGCGTGCAACTAATGAAAAACTGTTTTTT. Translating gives CASSLRATNEKLFF.

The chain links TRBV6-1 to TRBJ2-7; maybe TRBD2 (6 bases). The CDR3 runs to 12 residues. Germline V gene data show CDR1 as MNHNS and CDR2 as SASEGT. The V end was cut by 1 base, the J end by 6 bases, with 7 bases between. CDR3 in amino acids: CASSEVGGEQYV. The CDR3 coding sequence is TGTGCCAGCAGTGAAGTGGGGGGCGAGCAGTACGTC.

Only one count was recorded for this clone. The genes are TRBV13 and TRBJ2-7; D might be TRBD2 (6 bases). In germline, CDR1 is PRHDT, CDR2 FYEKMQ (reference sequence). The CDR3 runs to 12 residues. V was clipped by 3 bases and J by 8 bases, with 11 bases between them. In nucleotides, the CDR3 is TGTGCCAGCAGCTTTGGGGGGTCGAAGCAGTACGTC. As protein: CASSFGGSKQYV.